Described below is a single TCR beta chain sequence and its context. Its antigen is unknown. These data are taken from a study of graft-versus-host responses after intestinal transplantation. Germline-derived CDR1 and CDR2 are PRHDT and FYEKMQ (reference sequence). Trimming removed 1 base from V and 5 bases from J, with 3 bases in between. The CDR3 consists of 12 residues. Some clones are missing from TCRdb's copy, which holds only in-frame ones; the method was immunoSEQ multiplex PCR. The data contain 95,000 to 110,000 clones, approximately 90% of them seen just once; the ten biggest clones take up over 0.55%. Study outcomes and limitations: Patients who carried graft-donor T cell macrochimerism also had high graft-versus-host to host-versus-graft clonal ratios in their allografts.

The chain is built from TRBV13 and TRBJ1-3; D remains unclear. This specimen was unstimulated CD4+ T cells sorted from spleen or lymph node cells, taken before transplant. This clonotype originated in a human donor who was the organ donor for an intestinal transplant. The CDR3: CASSLARNTIYF. In nucleotides, the CDR3 is TGTGCCAGCAGCTTAGCCCGAAACACCATATATTTT.